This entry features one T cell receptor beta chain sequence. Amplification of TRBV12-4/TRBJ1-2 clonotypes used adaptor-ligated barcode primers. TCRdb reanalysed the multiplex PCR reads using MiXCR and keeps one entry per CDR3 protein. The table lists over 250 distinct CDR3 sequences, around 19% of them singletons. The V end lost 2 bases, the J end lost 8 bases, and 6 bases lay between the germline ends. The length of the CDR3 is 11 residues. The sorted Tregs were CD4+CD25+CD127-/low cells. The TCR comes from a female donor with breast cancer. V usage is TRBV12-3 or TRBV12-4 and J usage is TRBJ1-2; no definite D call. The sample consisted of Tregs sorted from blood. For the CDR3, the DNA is TGTGCCAGCAGTTTATATGGCGGCTACACCTTC. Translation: CASSLYGGYTF.